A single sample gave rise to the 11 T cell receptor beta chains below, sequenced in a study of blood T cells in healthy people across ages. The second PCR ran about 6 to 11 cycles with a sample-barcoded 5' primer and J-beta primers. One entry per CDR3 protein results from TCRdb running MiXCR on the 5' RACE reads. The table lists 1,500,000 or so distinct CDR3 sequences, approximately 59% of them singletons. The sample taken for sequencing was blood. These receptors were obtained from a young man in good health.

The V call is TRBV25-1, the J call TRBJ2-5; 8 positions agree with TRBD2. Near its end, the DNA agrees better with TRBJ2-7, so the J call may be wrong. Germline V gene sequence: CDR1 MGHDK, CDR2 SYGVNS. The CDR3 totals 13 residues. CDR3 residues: CASSMTSAHEQYF. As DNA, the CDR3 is TGTGCCAGCAGTATGACTAGCGCCCACGAGCAGTACTTC.

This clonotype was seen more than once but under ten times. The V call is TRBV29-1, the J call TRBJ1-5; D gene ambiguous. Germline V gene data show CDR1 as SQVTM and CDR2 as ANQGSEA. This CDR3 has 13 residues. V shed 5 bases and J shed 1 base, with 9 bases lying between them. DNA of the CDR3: TGCAGCGTTAAAACGGACAGCAATCAGCCCCAGCATTTT. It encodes CSVKTDSNQPQHF. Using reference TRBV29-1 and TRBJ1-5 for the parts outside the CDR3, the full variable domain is SAVISQKPSRDICQRGTSLTIQCQVDSQVTMMFWYRQQPGQSLTLIATANQGSEATYESGFVIDKFPISRPNLTFSTLTVSNMSPEDSSIYLCSVKTDSNQPQHFGDGTRLSIL.

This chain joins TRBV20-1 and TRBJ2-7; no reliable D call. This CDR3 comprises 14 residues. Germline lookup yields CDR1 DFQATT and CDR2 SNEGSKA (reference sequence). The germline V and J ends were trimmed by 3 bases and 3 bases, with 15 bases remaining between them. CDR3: CSASPRLFGYEQYF. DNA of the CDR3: TGCAGTGCTAGTCCCCGGCTTTTTGGCTACGAGCAGTACTTC.

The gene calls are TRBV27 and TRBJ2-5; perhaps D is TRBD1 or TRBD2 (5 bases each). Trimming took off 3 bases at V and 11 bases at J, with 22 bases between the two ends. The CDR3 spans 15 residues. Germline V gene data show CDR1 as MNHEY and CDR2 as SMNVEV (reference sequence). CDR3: CASSLTPGTNYGQYF. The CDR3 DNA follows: TGTGCCAGCAGTTTGACTCCCGGGACGAACTACGGGCAGTACTTC.

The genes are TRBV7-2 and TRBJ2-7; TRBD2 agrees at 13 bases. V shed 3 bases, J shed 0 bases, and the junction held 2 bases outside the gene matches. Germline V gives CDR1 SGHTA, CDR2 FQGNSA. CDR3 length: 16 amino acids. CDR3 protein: CASSLGLAGFSYEQYF. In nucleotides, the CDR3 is TGTGCCAGCAGCTTGGGACTAGCGGGATTCTCCTACGAGCAGTACTTC.

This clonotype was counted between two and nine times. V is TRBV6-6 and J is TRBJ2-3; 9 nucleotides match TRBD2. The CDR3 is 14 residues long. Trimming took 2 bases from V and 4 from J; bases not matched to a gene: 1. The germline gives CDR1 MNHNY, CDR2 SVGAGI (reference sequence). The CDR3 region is CASSYAGGPDTQYF. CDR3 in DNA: TGTGCCAGCAGTTACGCGGGGGGGCCAGATACGCAGTATTTT.

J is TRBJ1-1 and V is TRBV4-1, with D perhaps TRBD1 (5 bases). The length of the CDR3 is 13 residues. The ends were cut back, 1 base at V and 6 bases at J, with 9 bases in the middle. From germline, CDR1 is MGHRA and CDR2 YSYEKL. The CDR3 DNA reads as TGCGCCAGCAGCCAAGTGTGGGACGCTGAAGCTTTCTTT. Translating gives CASSQVWDAEAFF.

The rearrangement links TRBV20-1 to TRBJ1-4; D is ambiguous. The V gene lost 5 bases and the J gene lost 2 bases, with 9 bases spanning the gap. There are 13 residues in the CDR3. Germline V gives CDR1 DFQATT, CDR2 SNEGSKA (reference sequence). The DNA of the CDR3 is TGCAGTGCTGCGGCATCCACTAATGAAAAACTGTTTTTT. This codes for CSAAASTNEKLFF.

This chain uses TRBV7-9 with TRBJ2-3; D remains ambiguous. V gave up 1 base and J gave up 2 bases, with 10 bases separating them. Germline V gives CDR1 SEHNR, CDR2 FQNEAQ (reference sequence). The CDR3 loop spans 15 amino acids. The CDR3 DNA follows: TGTGCCAGCAGCTTAGTCGAAGCGCACACAGATACGCAGTATTTT. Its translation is CASSLVEAHTDTQYF. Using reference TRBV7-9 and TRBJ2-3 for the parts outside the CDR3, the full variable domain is DTGVSQNPRHKITKRGQNVTFRCDPISEHNRLYWYRQTLGQGPEFLTYFQNEAQLEKSRLLSDRFSAERPKGSFSTLEIQRTEQGDSAMYLCASSLVEAHTDTQYFGPGTRLTVL.

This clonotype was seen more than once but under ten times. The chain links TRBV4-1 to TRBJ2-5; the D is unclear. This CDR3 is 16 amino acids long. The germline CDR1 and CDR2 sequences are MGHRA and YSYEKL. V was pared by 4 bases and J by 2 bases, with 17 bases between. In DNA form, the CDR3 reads TGCGCCAGCAGCCTAGAGGCGGCAGGTCCACAAGAGACCCAGTACTTC. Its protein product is CASSLEAAGPQETQYF.

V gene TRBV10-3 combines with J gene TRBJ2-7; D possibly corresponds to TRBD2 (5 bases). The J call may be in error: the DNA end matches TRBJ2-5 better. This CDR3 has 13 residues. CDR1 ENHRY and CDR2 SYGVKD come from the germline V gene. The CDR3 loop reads CAISDERRETQYF. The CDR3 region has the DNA TGTGCCATCAGTGACGAGCGGAGGGAGACCCAGTACTTC.